This T cell receptor beta chain was retrieved from a study of regulatory T cells in long-lasting Graves disease. This clonotype was observed a few times. Time point indicated: newly diagnosed GD, antithyroid drugs for less than 3 months. Construction of the TCR library relied on RNA isolated from PBMCs. CDR3 length: 17 residues. V lost 6 bases to trimming and J lost 2 bases; unmatched junction nucleotides: 11. Germline loops: CDR1 SQVTM, CDR2 ANQGSEA. Construction of the TCR beta libraries employed iRepertoire HTBI primers in conjunction with Arm-PCR of CDR3 regions. TCRdb reprocessed the multiplex PCR reads via MiXCR and lists one record per CDR3 protein. The repertoire has 560,000 or so distinct CDR3 sequences, about 16% of them found once; the top ten carry 9.5% to 15%. The same data also went into a second study, on T cells in Graves' hyperthyroidism and ophthalmopathy.

The chain employs TRBV29-1 and TRBJ2-4, with 12 nucleotides matching TRBD2. The sequence derives from a man younger than 35 with Graves disease. This specimen consisted of peripheral blood mononuclear cells (PBMCs), obtained at new diagnosis, from a patient treated with antithyroid drugs. CDR3 protein: CSVPDQLAGGPKNIQYF. The CDR3 DNA sequence: TGCAGCGTCCCCGACCAGCTAGCGGGAGGGCCCAAAAACATTCAGTACTTC.